The clone carrying this TCR beta chain has just a few counts. Antigen unknown. Profiling relied on immunoSEQ multiplex PCR, and the TCRdb table lists in-frame clones only, not all of them. Altogether 28,000 or so clones are present, about 78% being singletons, with the ten largest covering approximately 7.5%. This sample stems from a study of radiotherapy plus CTLA-4 blockade in lung cancer. Points from the study as a whole: An expansion of tumor-derived TCR clones occurred in blood after radiotherapy plus ipilimumab.

The CDR3 is made up of 15 amino acids. The V gene's germline CDR1 is ENHRY and CDR2 SYGVKD. V shed 2 bases and J 9 bases; nucleotides not matched to a gene: 5. This receptor was taken from a human donor with non-small cell lung cancer who had stable disease on radiotherapy plus ipilimumab. The specimen was peripheral blood, collected from a patient treated with radiotherapy plus ipilimumab. The V and J genes are TRBV10-3 and TRBJ2-1; TRBD1 aligns across 12 bases. The CDR3 coding sequence is TGTGCCATCAGTGAGGGGGGACAGGGGGCAGGTGAGCAGTTCTTC. The encoded protein is CAISEGGQGAGEQFF.